These 32 T cell receptor beta chains share one sample of origin, sequenced in a study of neurological immune-mediated disorders. TCRdb reanalysed the 5' RACE reads using MiXCR and keeps one entry per CDR3 protein. The sample lists more than 45,000 distinct CDR3 sequences; about a tenth were seen once. Specimen: PBMCs. All receptors derive from a woman in her 40s with HTLV-1-associated myelopathy (HAM/TSP).

This clonotype was seen at least ten times. This rearrangement joins TRBV7-2 to TRBJ1-1; D is undetermined. This CDR3 contains 16 residues. The ends were cut back, 2 bases at V and 1 base at J, with 14 bases in the middle. CDR1 and CDR2 (germline): SGHTA, FQGNSA. Here the CDR3 reads CASSLFLVSENTEAFF. CDR3 nucleotide sequence: TGTGCCAGCAGCTTATTTTTGGTGTCAGAGAACACTGAAGCTTTCTTT.

The sample holds many counts of this clonotype. The chain joins TRBV29-1 to TRBJ2-5, with D perhaps matching TRBD2 (6 bases). The germline CDR1 and CDR2 sequences are SQVTM and ANQGSEA. The V gene lost 7 bases and the J gene lost 1 base, with 10 bases spanning the gap. The CDR3 length is 12 residues. The CDR3 sequence is CSEKTSQETQYF. Written as DNA, the CDR3 is TGCAGCGAGAAGACTAGCCAAGAGACCCAGTACTTC.

There are many counts of this clonotype. V usage is TRBV10-2 and J usage is TRBJ2-7, with TRBD1 matching 8 bases. J lost 6 bases, V lost 2 bases, and 9 bases had no gene match. The CDR3 consists of 15 residues. Germline V gives CDR1 WSHSY, CDR2 SAAADI. Written as DNA, the CDR3 is TGCGCCAGCAGTGAGAGCGGCAGGGGGCTATTCGAGCAGTACTTC. Translation gives CASSESGRGLFEQYF.

This clonotype was seen repeatedly, ten times or more. The chain joins TRBV5-1 to TRBJ2-7, with D unclear. Trimming took off 2 bases at V and 4 bases at J, with 10 bases between the two ends. Germline V gene lookup returns CDR1 SGHRS and CDR2 YFSETQ. The CDR3 loop spans 13 amino acids. CDR3 in DNA: TGCGCCAGCAGCTTATCGAAAGGGTACGAGCAGTACTTC. This encodes CASSLSKGYEQYF.

This clonotype was picked up many times. V is TRBV12-3 or TRBV12-4 and J is TRBJ2-5; TRBD2 is a possible D gene (6 bases). The germline V and J ends were trimmed by 3 bases and 3 bases, with 8 bases remaining between them. The CDR3 sequence is 13 residues long. The CDR3 loop reads CASSFGGEETQYF. CDR3 in DNA: TGTGCCAGCAGTTTCGGAGGGGAAGAGACCCAGTACTTC.

This clonotype has ten or more counts. The CDR3 region has the DNA TGCAGTGCTAGATTCAAAACGGGGGCCTCAGTCCTTTATCAGCCCCAGCATTTT. Translating gives CSARFKTGASVLYQPQHF. The chain uses TRBV20-1 and TRBJ1-5, with D maybe TRBD1 (6 bases). The germline CDR1 and CDR2 sequences are DFQATT and SNEGSKA (reference sequence). Trimming pared 2 bases from V and 5 bases from J, leaving 25 bases between. This CDR3 comprises 18 residues.

The table lists this clonotype with many counts. V usage is TRBV20-1 and J usage is TRBJ1-1, with 10 bases aligning to TRBD1. Trimming at V came to 5 bases and at J to 4 bases, leaving 7 bases not matched to a gene. The CDR3 spans 14 residues. CDR1 is DFQATT, CDR2 SNEGSKA, per germline (reference sequence). The CDR3 DNA follows: TGCAGTGCTGGGACAGGGGTAATAGGCACTGAAGCTTTCTTT. Protein: CSAGTGVIGTEAFF.

This clonotype was seen repeatedly, ten times or more. The V call is TRBV3-1, the J call TRBJ2-1, with D uncertain. The germline V and J ends were trimmed by 4 bases and 8 bases, with 9 bases remaining between them. CDR1 LGHDT and CDR2 YNNKEL come from the germline V gene (reference sequence). The CDR3 consists of 12 residues. The CDR3 nucleotides read TGTGCCAGCAGCCCCGTAGGCGATGAGCAGTTCTTC. Protein sequence: CASSPVGDEQFF.

This clonotype was detected ten times or more. The rearrangement joins TRBV25-1 to TRBJ1-1; D not certain. CDR1 MGHDK and CDR2 SYGVNS come from the germline V gene. The V end lost 0 bases, the J end lost 1 base, and 12 bases lay between the germline ends. The CDR3 has 16 residues. The CDR3 region is CASSEYNPTSNTEAFF. The DNA of the CDR3 is TGTGCCAGCAGTGAATATAATCCCACCTCGAACACTGAAGCTTTCTTT.

A note on this clonotype: A clone one base away is much larger, so this may be a read error. The chain combines TRBV6-2 or TRBV6-3 with TRBJ2-3; tentatively, D is TRBD1 (5 bases). The CDR3 has 14 residues. CDR1 is MNHEY, CDR2 SVGEGT, per germline. Trimming removed 4 bases at V and 7 bases at J, with 15 bases between. The CDR3 nucleotides are TGTGCCAGCAGTTTGACAGTTTGGACGTATACGCAGTATTTT. Amino acids: CASSLTVWTYTQYF.

Many counts were recorded for this clonotype. The chain is built from TRBV12-3 or TRBV12-4 and TRBJ2-5; D is uncertain. This CDR3 region has 14 residues. The V end was cut by 1 base, the J end by 0 bases, with 6 bases between. Written as DNA, the CDR3 is TGTGCCAGCAGTTTAGGGGGTTACCAAGAGACCCAGTACTTC. It is translated as CASSLGGYQETQYF.

This clonotype was detected many times. The rearrangement joins TRBV4-1 to TRBJ2-6, with D possibly being TRBD1 (6 bases). This CDR3 has 19 residues. Trimming took off 3 bases at V and 2 bases at J, with 20 bases between the two ends. CDR1 MGHRA and CDR2 YSYEKL come from the germline V gene. This chain's CDR3 is CASSQSRLQGRPGANVLTF. CDR3 nucleotide sequence: TGCGCCAGCAGCCAGTCGCGCTTACAGGGTCGCCCTGGGGCCAACGTCCTGACTTTC.

This clonotype was observed at least ten times. V usage is TRBV5-1 and J usage is TRBJ2-7; D unclear. Germline CDR1 is SGHRS and CDR2 is YFSETQ. With 1 base removed from V and 3 bases from J, the gap between germline ends came to 14 bases. CDR3 length: 15 residues. The CDR3 sequence: CASSLYWEKSYEQYF. The CDR3 coding sequence is TGCGCCAGCAGCTTGTACTGGGAAAAGAGCTACGAGCAGTACTTC. Based on the CDR3 plus reference TRBV5-1 and TRBJ2-7, the full variable domain is KAGVTQTPRYLIKTRGQQVTLSCSPISGHRSVSWYQQTPGQGLQFLFEYFSETQRNKGNFPGRFSGRQFSNSRSEMNVSTLELGDSALYLCASSLYWEKSYEQYFGPGTRLTVT.

This clonotype has a count of ten or more. The chain combines TRBV2 with TRBJ2-2; 7 bases match TRBD1. With 5 bases clipped from V and 0 bases from J, the junction kept 6 bases outside the gene matches. Germline CDR1 is SNHLY and CDR2 is FYNNEI. The CDR3 length is 16 residues. In nucleotides, the CDR3 is TGTGCCAGCAGTCGGGACAGCATCGCGAACACCGGGGAGCTGTTTTTT. This codes for CASSRDSIANTGELFF.

This clonotype was seen at least ten times. The rearrangement links TRBV6-2 or TRBV6-3 to TRBJ2-1; 11 nucleotides line up with TRBD2. The CDR3 covers 18 residues. Per the germline V gene, CDR1 is MNHEY and CDR2 is SVGEGT. J lost 0 bases, V lost 2 bases, and 6 bases had no gene match. The CDR3 DNA follows: TGTGCCAGCAGTTACCGGCCTAGCGGGGGGAGCTCCTACAATGAGCAGTTCTTC. It translates to CASSYRPSGGSSYNEQFF.

This clonotype was recorded at least ten times. The chain joins TRBV5-1 to TRBJ2-3, with D hard to call. Germline values: CDR1 SGHRS, CDR2 YFSETQ. V was clipped by 3 bases and J by 0 bases, with 8 bases between them. The CDR3 has 14 amino acids. The CDR3 spells CASSSLSSTDTQYF. The CDR3 DNA follows: TGCGCCAGCAGCTCCCTATCTAGCACAGATACGCAGTATTTT.

This clonotype was counted at least ten times. V usage is TRBV6-2 or TRBV6-3 and J usage is TRBJ2-7; no firm D call. The CDR3 contains 11 residues. The germline V gene encodes CDR1 MNHEY and CDR2 SVGEGT. V was pared by 7 bases and J by 6 bases, with 10 bases between. This CDR3 reads CASTQGGEQYF. The CDR3 DNA follows: TGTGCCAGCACCCAAGGTGGCGAGCAGTACTTC.

This clonotype occurred many times. The chain is built from TRBV20-1 and TRBJ2-7, with 10 bases that match TRBD2. The V gene end was trimmed by 3 bases and the J gene end by 5 bases; junction bases not matched to a gene: 10. The CDR3 is made up of 15 amino acids. Germline V gene data show CDR1 as DFQATT and CDR2 as SNEGSKA (reference sequence). CDR3 sequence (DNA): TGCAGTGCTAGTCAGGAAGCGGGGGGGCCGAACGAGCAGTACTTC. It is translated as CSASQEAGGPNEQYF.

Note on this clonotype: This may be a read error, as it is one base from a much larger clone. The chain is built from TRBV7-2 and TRBJ2-5, with D possibly being TRBD2 (5 bases). This CDR3 spans 12 amino acids. Germline lookup yields CDR1 SGHTA and CDR2 FQGNSA. As DNA, the CDR3 is TGTTCCAGCAGCCTAGACCGGGGGACCCAGTACTTC. It encodes CSSSLDRGTQYF.

This clonotype was found many times. The rearrangement links TRBV10-3 to TRBJ2-3, with 9 positions matching TRBD2. The germline gives CDR1 ENHRY, CDR2 SYGVKD. The CDR3 spans 14 residues. Germline trimming cut 5 bases from V and 2 bases from J; bases unmatched to any gene: 2. The CDR3 loop is CAISLAGDTDTQYF. In DNA form, the CDR3 reads TGTGCCATCAGTTTAGCGGGGGACACAGATACGCAGTATTTT.

This clonotype was recorded at least ten times. The V call is TRBV27, the J call TRBJ2-5; D remains ambiguous. The V end was cut by 3 bases, the J end by 5 bases, with 10 bases between. This CDR3 is built from 13 residues. Germline CDR1 is MNHEY and CDR2 is SMNVEV (reference sequence). The CDR3 spells CASSFLGSETQYF. The DNA for the CDR3 is TGTGCCAGCAGTTTTCTGGGGTCGGAGACCCAGTACTTC.

At least ten counts were recorded for this clonotype. CDR3 sequence reads: CASSEGLAAAYEQYF. Here the CDR3 DNA reads TGTGCCAGCAGCGAGGGACTAGCGGCGGCCTACGAGCAGTACTTC. This rearrangement joins TRBV7-2 to TRBJ2-7, with 11 bases lining up with TRBD2. The V gene's germline CDR1 is SGHTA and CDR2 FQGNSA. V was pared by 5 bases and J by 2 bases, with 5 bases of the junction left unmatched. This CDR3 has 15 residues.

This CDR3 reads CASSLRTLDTDTQYF. DNA of the CDR3: TGTGCCAGCAGCTTGCGGACGTTGGACACAGATACGCAGTATTTT. This rearrangement joins TRBV5-5 to TRBJ2-3; D unclear. This CDR3 region has 15 residues. V lost 1 base and J 2 bases, leaving 11 bases between the germline ends. Germline V CDR1 and CDR2: SGHKS, YYEKEE (reference sequence).

This clonotype was counted at least ten times. The chain combines TRBV25-1 with TRBJ2-7; a weak D match, TRBD1 (6 bases). The V end was cut by 5 bases, the J end by 3 bases, with 14 bases between. The CDR3 is made up of 14 amino acids. Germline CDR1 MGHDK, CDR2 SYGVNS. Here the CDR3 DNA reads TGTGCCAGCAGTTCTGGGGGCACCAACTACGAGCAGTACTTC. Its protein is CASSSGGTNYEQYF.

This clonotype was recorded many times. J is TRBJ2-1 and V is TRBV2, with D possibly matching TRBD2 (5 bases). This CDR3 comprises 13 residues. CDR1 is SNHLY and CDR2 is FYNNEI in the germline V gene. V was pared by 3 bases and J by 9 bases, with 12 bases between. The CDR3 sequence is CASSEASSGEQFF. The DNA of the CDR3 is TGTGCCAGCAGTGAGGCTAGCAGTGGTGAGCAGTTCTTC.

There are many counts of this clonotype. This chain connects TRBV5-6 to TRBJ1-5; 7 nucleotides align to TRBD1. CDR3 length: 15 residues. V lost 4 bases to trimming and J lost 1 base; unmatched junction nucleotides: 5. Germline V lookup: CDR1 SGHDT, CDR2 YYEEEE. The CDR3: CASSRGTASNQPQHF. The CDR3, as DNA: TGTGCCAGCAGCCGTGGGACAGCAAGCAATCAGCCCCAGCATTTT. Together with reference TRBV5-6 and TRBJ1-5, the CDR3 gives the full variable domain: DAGVTQSPTHLIKTRGQQVTLRCSPKSGHDTVSWYQQALGQGPQFIFQYYEEEERQRGNFPDRFSGHQFPNYSSELNVNALLLGDSALYLCASSRGTASNQPQHFGDGTRLSIL.

This chain joins TRBV10-3 and TRBJ1-6, with TRBD1 matching 7 bases. This CDR3 has 14 residues. With V trimmed by 3 bases and J by 7 bases, 3 bases remained unmatched. Germline values: CDR1 ENHRY, CDR2 SYGVKD. The DNA of the CDR3 is TGTGCCATCAGTGAAGACAGGGAAAATTCACCCCTCCACTTT. It encodes CAISEDRENSPLHF.

By share, this clonotype ranks as medium-sized. The chain carries TRBV5-1 and TRBJ2-7, with D tentatively TRBD2 (5 bases). Germline assignment: CDR1 SGHRS and CDR2 YFSETQ. V lost 1 base and J lost 3, with 8 bases in between. This CDR3 spans 13 amino acids. CDR3 bases: TGCGCCAGCAGCTTGCGGGGAGACTACGAGCAGTACTTC. Amino acid sequence: CASSLRGDYEQYF.

This clonotype appeared many times. The chain carries TRBV12-3 or TRBV12-4 and TRBJ2-1; TRBD2 agrees at 7 bases. Germline trimming cut 9 bases from V and 7 bases from J; bases unmatched to any gene: 18. The CDR3 length is 16 residues. This CDR3 is CASKASGDLRGNEQFF. Written as DNA, the CDR3 is TGTGCCAGTAAGGCCAGCGGGGATCTCAGAGGGAATGAGCAGTTCTTC.

The gene calls are TRBV20-1 and TRBJ2-5, with a weak D call TRBD2 (6 bases). CDR1 is DFQATT and CDR2 is SNEGSKA in the germline V gene (reference sequence). Trimming left V 0 bases short and J 5 bases short, with 19 bases between. The CDR3 contains 16 residues. CDR3 residues: CSARDEGRGRDETQYF. The CDR3 DNA follows: TGCAGTGCTAGAGATGAAGGGCGGGGAAGGGACGAGACCCAGTACTTC.

This clonotype appeared many times. This chain joins TRBV9 and TRBJ2-7, with 10 positions matching TRBD1. This CDR3 contains 13 residues. Germline V gene data show CDR1 as SGDLS and CDR2 as YYNGEE. The junction had 7 bases not matched to a gene; V was cut back by 6 bases and J by 7 bases. The CDR3 region has the DNA TGTGCCAGCAATCGACAGGGGGCTGGAGAGCAGTACTTC. This translates into CASNRQGAGEQYF.

This clonotype was seen at least ten times. This sequence joins TRBV7-3 and TRBJ1-1, with a weak D call TRBD1 (6 bases). The V end lost 0 bases, the J end lost 5 bases, and 7 bases lay between the germline ends. The CDR3 covers 13 residues. Germline V CDR1 and CDR2: SGHTA, FQGTGA. The DNA for the CDR3 is TGTGCCAGCAGCTTAACAGGACAGACTGAAGCTTTCTTT. Residues: CASSLTGQTEAFF.